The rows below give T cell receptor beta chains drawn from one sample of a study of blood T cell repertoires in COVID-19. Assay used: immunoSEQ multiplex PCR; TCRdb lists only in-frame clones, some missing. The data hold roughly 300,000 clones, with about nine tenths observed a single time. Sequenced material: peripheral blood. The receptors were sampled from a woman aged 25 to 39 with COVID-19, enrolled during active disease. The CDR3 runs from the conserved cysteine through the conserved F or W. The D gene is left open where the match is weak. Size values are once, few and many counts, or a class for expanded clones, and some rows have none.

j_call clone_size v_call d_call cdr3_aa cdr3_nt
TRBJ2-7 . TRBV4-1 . CASSQAPAYEQYF TGCGCCAGCAGCCAAGCCCCCGCGTACGAGCAGTACTTC
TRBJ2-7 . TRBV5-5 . CASSPLGAGGWEQYF TGTGCCAGCAGCCCCTTAGGGGCAGGGGGGTGGGAGCAGTACTTC
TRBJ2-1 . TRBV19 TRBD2 CASSIWRSRAGVRGEQFF TGTGCCAGTAGTATATGGAGATCGCGAGCGGGAGTACGGGGTGAGCAGTTCTTC
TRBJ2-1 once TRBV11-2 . CASSLSGLASLQFF TGTGCCAGCAGCTTAAGTGGGCTAGCCTCCCTTCAGTTCTTC
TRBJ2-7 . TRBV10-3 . CAISDHDRSSYEQYF TGTGCCATCAGTGACCACGACAGGAGCTCCTACGAGCAGTACTTC
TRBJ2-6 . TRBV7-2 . CASSLVVRGSGANVLTF TGTGCCAGCAGCTTAGTGGTCCGGGGATCTGGGGCCAACGTCCTGACTTTC
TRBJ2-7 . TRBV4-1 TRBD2 CASSQGFTLAGLSYEQYF TGCGCCAGCAGCCAAGGCTTCACCCTAGCGGGGCTCTCCTACGAGCAGTACTTC
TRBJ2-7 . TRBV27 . CASSLSQDYEQYF TGTGCCAGCAGTTTATCGCAGGACTACGAGCAGTACTTC
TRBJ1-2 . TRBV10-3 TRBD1 CAISERDSYGYTF TGTGCCATCAGTGAGAGGGACAGCTATGGCTACACCTTC
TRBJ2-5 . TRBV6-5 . CASTLGQGVGQTQYF TGTGCCAGTACCTTGGGGCAGGGTGTAGGGCAGACCCAGTACTTC
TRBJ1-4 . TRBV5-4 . CASSSGLQGQNEKLFF TGTGCCAGCAGCTCGGGTTTACAGGGCCAGAATGAAAAACTGTTTTTT
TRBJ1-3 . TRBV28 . CASSLPGGGNTIYF TGTGCCAGCAGTTTACCTGGTGGCGGAAACACCATATATTTT
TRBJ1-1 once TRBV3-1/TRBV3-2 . CASSQDRPQGKRAFF TGTGCCAGCAGCCAAGATAGGCCTCAGGGTAAGCGTGCTTTCTTT
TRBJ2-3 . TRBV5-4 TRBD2 CASSLDSTSGRTDTQYF TGTGCCAGCAGCTTGGACTCTACTAGCGGGAGGACAGATACGCAGTATTTT
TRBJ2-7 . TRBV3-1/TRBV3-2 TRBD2 CASSQAGTSGSYEQYF TGTGCCAGCAGCCAGGCCGGGACTAGCGGTTCCTACGAGCAGTACTTC
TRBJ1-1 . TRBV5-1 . CASRRDSANTEAFF TGCGCCAGCCGGCGGGACTCAGCGAACACTGAAGCTTTCTTT
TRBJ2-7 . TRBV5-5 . CASSLWTEPYEQYF TGTGCCAGCAGCTTGTGGACTGAGCCCTACGAGCAGTACTTC
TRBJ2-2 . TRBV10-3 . CAISPSAGLENTGELFF TGTGCCATCTCCCCATCAGCAGGGCTGGAGAACACCGGGGAGCTGTTTTTT
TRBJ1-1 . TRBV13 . CASSTSGVGPEAFF TGTGCCAGCAGCACATCCGGGGTGGGCCCAGAAGCTTTCTTT
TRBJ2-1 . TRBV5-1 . CASSLAGSYNEQFF TGCGCCAGCAGCTTGGCCGGCTCCTACAATGAGCAGTTCTTC
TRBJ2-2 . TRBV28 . CASSPPIRELFF TGTGCCAGCAGTCCCCCCATCCGGGAGCTGTTTTTT
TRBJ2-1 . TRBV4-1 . CASSQDRTGYNEQFF TGCGCCAGCAGCCAAGATCGTACGGGATACAATGAGCAGTTCTTC
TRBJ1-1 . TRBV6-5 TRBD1 CASSYTKGQGNTEAFF TGTGCCAGCAGTTACACAAAGGGACAGGGGAACACTGAAGCTTTCTTT
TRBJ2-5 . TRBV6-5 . CASSYFPGETQYF TGTGCCAGCAGTTACTTCCCGGGGGAGACCCAGTACTTC
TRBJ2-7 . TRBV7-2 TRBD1 CASSFDGDRGLGEQYF TGTGCCAGCAGCTTCGACGGGGACAGGGGGTTGGGCGAGCAGTACTTC
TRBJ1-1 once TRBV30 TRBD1 CAWSRGGTGTTEAFF TGTGCCTGGAGCCGGGGGGGGACAGGGACCACTGAAGCTTTCTTT
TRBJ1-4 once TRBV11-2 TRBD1 CASSLQGQGGEKLFF TGTGCCAGCAGCTTACAGGGACAGGGAGGGGAAAAACTGTTTTTT
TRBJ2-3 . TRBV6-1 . CASSEARGNLGTDTQYF TGTGCCAGCAGTGAAGCGAGAGGGAATTTGGGCACAGATACGCAGTATTTT
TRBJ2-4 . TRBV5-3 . CARTTPRGKNIQYF TGTGCCAGAACCACCCCACGGGGGAAAAACATTCAGTACTTC
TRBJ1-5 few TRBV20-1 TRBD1 CSASPGGFSNQPQHF TGCAGTGCTAGTCCAGGGGGCTTTAGCAATCAGCCCCAGCATTTT
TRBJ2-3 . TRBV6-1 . CASSDYRVRKSTDTQYF TGTGCCAGCAGTGACTACAGGGTACGAAAGAGCACAGATACGCAGTATTTT
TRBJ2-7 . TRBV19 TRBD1 CASNPGQGPYEQYF TGTGCCAGTAATCCAGGACAGGGCCCCTACGAGCAGTACTTC
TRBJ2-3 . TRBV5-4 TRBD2 CASSLRAGVRLDTQYF TGTGCCAGCAGCTTGAGGGCGGGAGTCCGCCTAGATACGCAGTATTTT
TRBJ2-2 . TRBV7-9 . CASTRSQGYRDTGELFF TGTGCCAGCACCCGGAGTCAGGGCTACAGGGACACCGGGGAGCTGTTTTTT
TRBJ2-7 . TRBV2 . CAIQGGDGAYEQYF TGTGCCATCCAGGGCGGGGACGGCGCCTACGAGCAGTACTTC
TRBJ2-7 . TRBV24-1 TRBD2 CATPTSGDEQYF TGTGCCACCCCGACTAGCGGGGACGAGCAGTACTTC
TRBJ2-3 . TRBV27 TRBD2 CASSLFPSGRDTDTQYF TGTGCCAGCAGTTTATTCCCTAGCGGGAGGGACACAGATACGCAGTATTTT
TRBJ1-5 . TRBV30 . CAWGGVLSNQPQHF TGTGCCTGGGGGGGAGTACTTAGCAATCAGCCCCAGCATTTT
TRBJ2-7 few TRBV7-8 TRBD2 CASRSGRLAGGKLPYEQYF TGTGCCAGCAGGAGCGGCCGACTAGCGGGAGGGAAGTTACCGTACGAGCAGTACTTC
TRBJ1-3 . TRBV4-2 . CASSQDRAGTTGNTIYF TGTGCCAGCAGCCAAGATCGGGCAGGGACAACTGGAAACACCATATATTTT
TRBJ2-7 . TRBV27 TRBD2 CASSRGTSGTGTTYEQYF TGTGCCAGCAGCCGCGGGACTAGCGGGACCGGTACCACCTACGAGCAGTACTTC
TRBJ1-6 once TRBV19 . CASNTGGDNSPLHF TGTGCCAGTAATACCGGAGGTGATAATTCACCCCTCCACTTT
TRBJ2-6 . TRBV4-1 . CASSQEGGAIGANVLTF TGCGCCAGCAGCCAGGAAGGGGGGGCGATCGGGGCCAACGTCCTGACTTTC